The clone carrying this T cell receptor beta chain was seen more than once but under ten times. The source of the sample is a study of PD-1 blockade in classical Hodgkin lymphoma. In every patient, relapse followed autologous stem cell transplantation, while exposure to brentuximab vedotin differed. This CDR3 contains 19 residues. Germline V gene lookup returns CDR1 SGHTA and CDR2 FQGNSA. The ends lost 2 bases at V and 3 bases at J; junction bases unmatched: 8. Profiling relied on immunoSEQ multiplex PCR, and the TCRdb table lists in-frame clones only, not all of them. The table lists approximately 50,000 clones, around 75% of them singletons.

This sequence joins TRBV7-2 and TRBJ2-6; 12 positions match TRBD2. This clonotype originated in a human donor with classical Hodgkin lymphoma. The sample here was peripheral blood mononuclear cells (PBMCs), taken before the second cycle of nivolumab. The CDR3 loop reads CASSLTLAGGPGGANVLTF. The CDR3 DNA sequence: TGTGCCAGCAGCTTAACCCTAGCGGGAGGGCCGGGTGGGGCCAACGTCCTGACTTTC.